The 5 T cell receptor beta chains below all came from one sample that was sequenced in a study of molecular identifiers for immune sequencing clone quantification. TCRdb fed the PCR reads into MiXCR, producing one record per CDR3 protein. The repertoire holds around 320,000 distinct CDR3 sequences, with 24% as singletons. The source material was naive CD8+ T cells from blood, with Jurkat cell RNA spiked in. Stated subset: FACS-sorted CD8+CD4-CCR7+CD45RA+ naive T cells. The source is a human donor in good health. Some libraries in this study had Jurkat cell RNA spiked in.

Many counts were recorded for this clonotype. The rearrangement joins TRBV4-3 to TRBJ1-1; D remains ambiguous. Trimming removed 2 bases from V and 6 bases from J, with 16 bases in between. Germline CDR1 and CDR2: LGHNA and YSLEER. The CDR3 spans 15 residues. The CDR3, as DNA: TGCGCCAGCAGCCAAATGACATATGGAGTCCCTGAAGCTTTCTTT. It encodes CASSQMTYGVPEAFF.

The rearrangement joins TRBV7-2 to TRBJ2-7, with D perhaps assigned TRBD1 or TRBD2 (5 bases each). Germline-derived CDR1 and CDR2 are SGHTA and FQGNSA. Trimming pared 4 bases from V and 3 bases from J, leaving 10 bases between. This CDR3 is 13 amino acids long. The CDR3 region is CASSSGQDYEQYF. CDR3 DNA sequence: TGTGCCAGCAGCTCGGGGCAGGACTACGAGCAGTACTTC.

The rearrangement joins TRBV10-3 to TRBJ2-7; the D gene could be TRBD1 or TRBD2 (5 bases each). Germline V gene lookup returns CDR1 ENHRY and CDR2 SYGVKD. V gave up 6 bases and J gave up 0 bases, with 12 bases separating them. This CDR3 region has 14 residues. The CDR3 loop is CAISEGRDSYEQYF. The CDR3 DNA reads TGTGCCATCAGCGAGGGACGGGACTCCTACGAGCAGTACTTC.

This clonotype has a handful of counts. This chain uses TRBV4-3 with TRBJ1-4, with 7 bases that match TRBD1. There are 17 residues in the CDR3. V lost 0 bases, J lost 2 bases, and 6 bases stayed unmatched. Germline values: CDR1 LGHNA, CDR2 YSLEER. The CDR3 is CASSQDRATGTNEKLFF. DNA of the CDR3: TGCGCCAGCAGCCAAGACCGTGCGACAGGGACTAATGAAAAACTGTTTTTT.

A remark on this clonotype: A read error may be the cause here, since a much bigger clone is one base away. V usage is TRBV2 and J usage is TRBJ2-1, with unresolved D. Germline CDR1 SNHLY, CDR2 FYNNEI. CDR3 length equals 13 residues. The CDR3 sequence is CASSEDSPNERFF. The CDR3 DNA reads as TGTGCCAGCAGTGAAGATTCGCCCAATGAGCGGTTCTTC. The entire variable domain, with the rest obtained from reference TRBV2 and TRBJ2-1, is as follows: EPEVTQTPSHQVTQMGQEVILRCVPISNHLYFYWYRQILGQKVEFLVSFYNNEISEKSEIFDDQFSVERPDGSNFTLKIRSTKLEDSAMYFCASSEDSPNERFFGPGTRLTVL.